This T cell receptor beta chain was observed in a study of blood T cell repertoires in COVID-19. The participants were between about 18 and 89 years old and came from about two dozen US areas. The table came from immunoSEQ multiplex PCR; TCRdb's copy has only in-frame clones and leaves some out. The sample consists of just over 300,000 clones, approximately 85% of them appearing once. The TCR comes from a man aged 25 to 45 who had recovered from COVID-19. The source material was PBMCs or T cells enriched from blood (not recorded which).

In DNA, the CDR3 is TGTGCCAGCAGTCCCATTAGCGGGGGTACCGGGGAGCTGTTTTTT. Amino acid sequence: CASSPISGGTGELFF. The chain joins TRBV6-6 to TRBJ2-2, with 9 bases matching TRBD2. Germline CDR1 and CDR2: MNHNY and SVGAGI (reference sequence). Trimming cost V 5 bases and J 5 bases; bases outside gene matches: 6. This CDR3 is built from 15 residues.